These 13 T cell receptor beta chains share one sample of origin, sequenced in a study of OX40 agonist ivuxolimab in advanced cancers. The repertoire was sequenced with immunoSEQ multiplex PCR; TCRdb's copy has only in-frame clones and lacks some. The sample shows roughly 61,000 clones, about 81% of them seen only once. The sequenced sample was CD4+ or CD8+ T cells sorted from blood, obtained in a trial of the OX40 agonist ivuxolimab. The receptor source for this set is an adult with an advanced solid tumor such as melanoma, head and neck, liver or kidney cancer.

The count of this clone is one. V usage is TRBV19 and J usage is TRBJ1-6; perhaps TRBD1 as D (5 bases). The germline V gene encodes CDR1 LNHDA and CDR2 SQIVND (reference sequence). The CDR3 spans 13 residues. V gave up 5 bases and J gave up 10 bases, with 12 bases separating them. CDR3 DNA: TGTGCCAGTAGTCCCCAGTGGGGCTCACCCCTCCACTTT. Its translation is CASSPQWGSPLHF.

CDR3 sequence reads: CASSHRTRADTQYF. CDR3 DNA sequence: TGTGCCAGCAGTCATCGTACTAGAGCAGATACGCAGTATTTT. The chain employs TRBV5-8 and TRBJ2-3; a possible D gene is TRBD2 (5 bases). Germline V gives CDR1 SGHTS, CDR2 YDEGEE. V lost 5 bases, J lost 4 bases, and 14 bases lay in between. This CDR3 is built from 14 residues.

In this sample, this clone turned up a few times. This rearrangement joins TRBV6-1 to TRBJ1-5; tentatively, D is TRBD1 (5 bases). V was clipped by 4 bases and J by 0 bases, with 16 bases between them. The CDR3 consists of 17 residues. The germline CDR1 and CDR2 sequences are MNHNS and SASEGT. Written as DNA, the CDR3 is TGTGCCAGCAGTGCCAAAAGGGGCGGGGTTAGCAATCAGCCCCAGCATTTT. This translates into CASSAKRGGVSNQPQHF.

The gene calls are TRBV18 and TRBJ2-3, with 7 bases matching TRBD1. The CDR3 runs to 13 residues. Trimming took 6 bases from V and 4 from J; bases not matched to a gene: 4. Germline V gene sequence: CDR1 KGHSH, CDR2 LQKENI. CDR3 amino acids: CASSEGTADTQYF. The CDR3 nucleotides read TGTGCCAGCTCGGAAGGGACAGCAGATACGCAGTATTTT.

This chain connects TRBV7-2 to TRBJ1-2; 10 positions match TRBD1. CDR1 and CDR2 from the germline V gene are SGHTA and FQGNSA. This CDR3 region has 15 residues. V dropped 3 bases and J dropped 3; count of bases not matched to a gene: 4. CDR3 sequence reads: CASSFGQGVYYGYTF. The CDR3, as DNA: TGTGCCAGCAGCTTTGGACAGGGGGTATACTATGGCTACACCTTC.

The CDR3 here is CASSQERLADYEQYF. The CDR3 nucleotides read TGTGCCAGCAGCCAAGAGAGGCTAGCGGACTACGAGCAGTACTTC. V gene TRBV4-2 combines with J gene TRBJ2-7, with 7 positions matching TRBD2. The CDR3 totals 15 residues. Looked up from germline, CDR1 is LGHNA and CDR2 is YNFKEQ. J lost 3 bases, V lost 0 bases, and 5 bases had no gene match.

The chain combines TRBV14 with TRBJ2-5; D remains unclear. The CDR3 has 15 amino acids. The V end was cut by 0 bases, the J end by 1 base, with 9 bases between. Germline V gene lookup returns CDR1 SGHDN and CDR2 FVKESK. CDR3 DNA sequence: TGTGCCAGCAGCCAAGATCTAACAGTCCAAGAGACCCAGTACTTC. Translating it yields CASSQDLTVQETQYF.

This clone was recorded once. This clone may be a read error of a much larger clone one base away. The identical CDR3 is also encoded by other nucleotide sequences in the sample. The V and J genes are TRBV5-1 and TRBJ2-2, with 7 bases fitting TRBD1. The CDR3 loop spans 15 amino acids. Germline-derived CDR1 and CDR2 are SGHRS and YFSETQ. The J segment lost 7 bases and the V segment lost 4 bases, leaving 10 bases of the junction unmatched. DNA for the CDR3: TGCGCCAGCAGCGTAAGGACAGGAGGCTTCGGGGAGCTGTTTTTT. Its protein is CASSVRTGGFGELFF.

This rearrangement joins TRBV4-1 to TRBJ1-4, with D tentatively TRBD1 (5 bases). The CDR3 extends over 16 amino acids. V lost 1 base to trimming and J lost 2 bases, with 11 bases between them. Germline CDR1 is MGHRA and CDR2 is YSYEKL. The CDR3 DNA sequence: TGCGCCAGCAGCCAAGGAAGGGGCGAGACTAATGAAAAACTGTTTTTT. It encodes CASSQGRGETNEKLFF.

The gene calls are TRBV19 and TRBJ2-2, with 8 nucleotides matching TRBD1. V dropped 4 bases and J dropped 5; count of bases not matched to a gene: 3. The CDR3 is 14 residues long. Germline-derived CDR1 and CDR2 are LNHDA and SQIVND (reference sequence). The CDR3 DNA reads as TGTGCCAGTAGTAGAGGGGACAGGACCGGGGAGCTGTTTTTT. It translates to CASSRGDRTGELFF.

V gene TRBV4-1 combines with J gene TRBJ1-3, with D unresolved. CDR3 size: 15 residues. With 0 bases removed from V and 0 bases from J, the gap between germline ends came to 6 bases. Germline loops: CDR1 MGHRA, CDR2 YSYEKL. The CDR3 protein is CASSQDDTSGNTIYF. CDR3 sequence (DNA): TGCGCCAGCAGCCAAGATGACACCTCTGGAAACACCATATATTTT.

The rearrangement uses TRBV18 and TRBJ2-2, with D perhaps matching TRBD2 (5 bases). The CDR3 is 17 amino acids. The V and J ends lost 1 base and 1 base respectively, with 13 bases between them. Germline V gives CDR1 KGHSH, CDR2 LQKENI. The CDR3 loop reads CASSPLEAIGNTGELFF. The CDR3 DNA is TGTGCCAGCTCACCACTGGAGGCAATTGGGAACACCGGGGAGCTGTTTTTT.

The chain employs TRBV19 and TRBJ1-1, with D tentatively TRBD1 (5 bases). This CDR3 has 16 residues. Per the germline V gene, CDR1 is LNHDA and CDR2 is SQIVND (reference sequence). Trimming took off 7 bases at V and 7 bases at J, with 25 bases between the two ends. The CDR3: CASKGSGNWGGVEAFF. The DNA for the CDR3 is TGTGCCAGTAAAGGTTCGGGAAATTGGGGCGGCGTTGAAGCTTTCTTT. Based on the CDR3 plus reference TRBV19 and TRBJ1-1, the full variable domain is DGGITQSPKYLFRKEGQNVTLSCEQNLNHDAMYWYRQDPGQGLRLIYYSQIVNDFQKGDIAEGYSVSREKKESFPLTVTSAQKNPTAFYLCASKGSGNWGGVEAFFGQGTRLTVV.